Below, 5 T cell receptor beta chains from the same sample are listed, as sequenced in a study of blood T cell repertoires in COVID-19. Sequencing was performed with immunoSEQ multiplex PCR; in TCRdb, only in-frame clones are kept and a portion is missing. The data show under 500,000 clones, about 90% seen once. Sequenced sample: PBMCs or T cells enriched from blood (not recorded which). The receptors were sampled from a woman between 18 and 30 years old with acute COVID-19.

J is TRBJ2-2 and V is TRBV30, with 11 nucleotides matching TRBD2. CDR3 length equals 15 residues. The trim removed 8 bases at V and 3 bases at J, leaving 8 bases unmatched. CDR1 is GTSNPN and CDR2 is SVGIG in the germline V gene (reference sequence). In DNA, the CDR3 is TGTGCCACCCATCCACTAGCGGGAGACACCGGGGAGCTGTTTTTT. It translates to CATHPLAGDTGELFF.

The genes are TRBV28 and TRBJ1-4; 7 nucleotides align to TRBD1. V dropped 6 bases and J dropped 8; count of bases not matched to a gene: 15. Germline lookup yields CDR1 MDHEN and CDR2 SYDVKM. The CDR3 runs to 16 residues. The CDR3 DNA reads TGTGCCAGCAGCCCCGTCTCGACAGGGAGCGTGGAAAAACTGTTTTTT. Amino acid sequence: CASSPVSTGSVEKLFF.

This clone was observed once. The V gene is TRBV5-6, the J gene TRBJ1-3, with 7 bases lining up with TRBD1. The CDR3 is 14 amino acids. The V segment lost 3 bases and the J segment 7 bases; nucleotides outside the gene matches: 7. CDR1 and CDR2 (germline): SGHDT, YYEEEE. CDR3 in DNA: TGTGCCAGCAGCTCCCTATCGACAGGGAACACCATATATTTT. It codes for CASSSLSTGNTIYF. The complete variable domain, with remaining parts taken from reference TRBV5-6 and TRBJ1-3, reads DAGVTQSPTHLIKTRGQQVTLRCSPKSGHDTVSWYQQALGQGPQFIFQYYEEEERQRGNFPDRFSGHQFPNYSSELNVNALLLGDSALYLCASSSLSTGNTIYFGEGSWLTVV.

The chain carries TRBV3-1 (or the pseudogene TRBV3-2) and TRBJ1-1; TRBD1 matches at 8 bases. This CDR3 has 12 residues. V was pared by 4 bases and J by 11 bases, with 6 bases of the junction left unmatched. CDR1 and CDR2 (germline): LGHDT, YNNKEL (reference sequence). The CDR3 DNA sequence: TGTGCCAGCAGCCCCGGACAGGGCGGCGCTTTCTTT. Its translation is CASSPGQGGAFF.

This chain links TRBV24-1 with TRBJ2-5; 10 nucleotides line up with TRBD2. Unmatched junction bases numbered 5, after V lost 3 bases and J lost 5 bases. This CDR3 is 15 amino acids long. Per germline, CDR1 KGHDR and CDR2 SFDVKD. The CDR3 DNA reads as TGTGCCACCAGTGATGGAGCGGGGGGGCGCGAGACCCAGTACTTC. This translates into CATSDGAGGRETQYF.